This entry is about one T cell receptor (beta chain). Per the original methods: Estimated nucleated cell counts came from reference gene primer amplification. Sequenced by immunoSEQ multiplex PCR; TCRdb stores in-frame clones only, minus some. Clone size and V and J calls were adopted from that table, with D and trimming inferred from the DNA. This table holds roughly 290,000 clones, approximately 83% found once. This specimen comes from a study of blood T cell repertoires in COVID-19. Study summary: Both acute and convalescent COVID-19 samples were obtained from the United States, Italy and Spain. In each case, the material was cDNA or gDNA derived from T cells, B-cell-depleted T cells, or PBMCs.

This CDR3 region has 12 residues. The V and J ends lost 6 bases and 2 bases, in that order; junction bases with no gene match: 2. CDR1 is SQVTM and CDR2 is ANQGSEA in the germline V gene. Patients from Seattle were sampled longitudinally, starting during active infection. The specimen was peripheral blood. This chain links TRBV29-1 with TRBJ2-5; 8 bases match TRBD1. The sequence was collected from a person aged 65 to 79 with COVID-19, enrolled during active disease. CDR3 bases: TGCAGCGTAGGACAGGGACAAGAGACCCAGTACTTC. It is translated as CSVGQGQETQYF. The whole variable domain, remainder taken from reference TRBV29-1 and TRBJ2-5, is SAVISQKPSRDICQRGTSLTIQCQVDSQVTMMFWYRQQPGQSLTLIATANQGSEATYESGFVIDKFPISRPNLTFSTLTVSNMSPEDSSIYLCSVGQGQETQYFGPGTRLLVL.